The 2 T cell receptor beta chains below were found in one sample sequenced in a study of shared clonotypes between healthy human individuals. Terminally differentiated effector memory CD45RA+ cells were excluded from the naive CD8 cells, which were CD45RO-negative and positively selected for CCR7. The table came from immunoSEQ multiplex PCR; TCRdb's copy has only in-frame clones and leaves some out. This sample carries 1.5 million to 2.5 million clones, approximately 94% of them seen once, and the ten largest clones take 1.2%. Sequenced material: naive CD8+ T cells sorted from blood. Receptor source: a man aged 18 to 29 in good health.

This chain links TRBV7-8 with TRBJ2-1; 9 nucleotides match TRBD2. CDR3 size: 15 residues. Germline V gives CDR1 SGHVS, CDR2 FQNEAQ. Trimming removed 3 bases from V and 10 bases from J; junction bases left unmatched: 10. The CDR3 DNA is TGTGCCAGCAGCTTGGGATACGGGACTAGCTGGGAGCAGTTCTTC. This codes for CASSLGYGTSWEQFF.

Notes on this clone: The identical CDR3 is also encoded by other nucleotide sequences in the sample. V gene TRBV7-9 combines with J gene TRBJ2-7; tentatively, D is TRBD2 (6 bases). Germline loops: CDR1 SEHNR, CDR2 FQNEAQ (reference sequence). CDR3 length: 14 residues. V lost 5 bases and J 1 base, leaving 12 bases between the germline ends. For the CDR3, the DNA is TGTGCCAGCAGCCCCGGGGGACTGTCCTACGAGCAGTACTTC. It yields the protein CASSPGGLSYEQYF.